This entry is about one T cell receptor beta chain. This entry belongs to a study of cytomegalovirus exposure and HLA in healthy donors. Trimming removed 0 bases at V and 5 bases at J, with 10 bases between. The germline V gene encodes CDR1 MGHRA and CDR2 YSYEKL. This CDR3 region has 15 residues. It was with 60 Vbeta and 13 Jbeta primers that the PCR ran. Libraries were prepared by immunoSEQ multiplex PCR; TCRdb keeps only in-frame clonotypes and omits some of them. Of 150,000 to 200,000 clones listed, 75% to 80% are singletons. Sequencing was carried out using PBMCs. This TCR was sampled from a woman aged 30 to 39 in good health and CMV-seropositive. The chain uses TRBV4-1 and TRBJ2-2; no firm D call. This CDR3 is CASSQDSTKTGELFF. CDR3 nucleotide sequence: TGCGCCAGCAGCCAAGACTCGACAAAAACCGGGGAGCTGTTTTTT.